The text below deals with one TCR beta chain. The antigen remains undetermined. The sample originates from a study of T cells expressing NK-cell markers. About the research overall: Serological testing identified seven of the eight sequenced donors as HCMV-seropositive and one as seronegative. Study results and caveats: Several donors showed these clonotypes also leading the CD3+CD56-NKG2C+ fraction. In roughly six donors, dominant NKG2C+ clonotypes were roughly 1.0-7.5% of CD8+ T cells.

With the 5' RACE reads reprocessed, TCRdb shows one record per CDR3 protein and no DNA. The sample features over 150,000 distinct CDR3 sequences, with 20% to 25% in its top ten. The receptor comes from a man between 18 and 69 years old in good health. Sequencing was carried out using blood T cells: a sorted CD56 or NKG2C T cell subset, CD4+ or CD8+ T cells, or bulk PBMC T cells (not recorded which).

The CDR3 is CASSGIGVYEQYF. The chain links TRBV2 to TRBJ2-7. CDR1 is SNHLY, CDR2 FYNNEI, per germline. The CDR3 sequence is 13 residues long.